A selection of T cell receptor beta chains follows, all from one sample in a study of blood T cell repertoires in COVID-19. Sequencing used immunoSEQ multiplex PCR; TCRdb keeps in-frame clones, though not all of them. Seen here are 350,000 to 550,000 clones, approximately 90% observed once, and the top ten hold around 4.4%. The source material was peripheral blood. Receptors originate from a woman aged 30 to 39 with acute or convalescent COVID-19. Each CDR3 is given with its conserved first and last residue. D genes are given only for firm matches. Not every row has a clone size; where given, it reads once, few, many or a size class.

abundance	v_gene	d_gene	j_gene	CDR3aa	CDR3nt
few	TRBV3-1/TRBV3-2	NA	TRBJ2-7	CASSQGTLVF	TGTGCCAGCAGCCAAGGGACTCTCGTCTTC
NA	TRBV5-1	NA	TRBJ1-4	CASRLSGDPNEKLFF	TGCGCCAGCAGACTTTCAGGGGACCCTAATGAAAAACTGTTTTTT
NA	TRBV29-1	NA	TRBJ2-5	CSVRPQGGETQYF	TGCAGCGTTCGACCCCAGGGGGGAGAGACCCAGTACTTC
once	TRBV19	NA	TRBJ1-2	CASSPPTGLNYGYTF	TGTGCCAGTAGTCCTCCGACAGGCCTAAACTATGGCTACACCTTC
NA	TRBV7-8	NA	TRBJ1-2	CASSLSQRDSYTF	TGTGCCAGCAGCCTCAGTCAAAGGGACAGCTACACCTTC
NA	TRBV5-1	NA	TRBJ2-3	CASSLGGLLGTDTQYF	TGCGCCAGCAGCTTGGGCGGACTCCTAGGCACAGATACGCAGTATTTT
NA	TRBV21-1	NA	TRBJ1-6	CASSKGTGFSYNSPLHF	TGTGCCAGCAGCAAAGGGACAGGGTTCTCCTATAATTCACCCCTCCACTTT
NA	TRBV11-2	TRBD1	TRBJ1-1	CASSGGQGGGNTEAFF	TGTGCCAGCAGCGGAGGACAGGGGGGAGGAAACACTGAAGCTTTCTTT
NA	TRBV21-1	NA	TRBJ1-1	CASSRPGHPEAFF	TGTGCCAGCAGCCGACCGGGACACCCTGAAGCTTTCTTT
NA	TRBV6-6	NA	TRBJ2-3	CASRESSDTQYF	TGTGCCAGCAGGGAGAGTTCAGATACGCAGTATTTT
NA	TRBV7-3	TRBD2	TRBJ2-5	CASSLAGGLQETQYF	TGTGCCAGCAGCTTAGCGGGGGGCCTCCAAGAGACCCAGTACTTC
NA	TRBV7-3	NA	TRBJ2-7	CASSLRAQAIYEQYF	TGTGCCAGCAGCTTAAGAGCTCAGGCGATCTACGAGCAGTACTTC
NA	TRBV7-2	TRBD1	TRBJ1-3	CASSRSGGGNTIYF	TGTGCCAGCAGCAGGTCAGGGGGCGGAAACACCATATATTTT
NA	TRBV11-1	NA	TRBJ1-1	CASSRGKTEAFF	TGTGCCAGCAGCAGGGGGAAGACTGAAGCTTTCTTT
NA	TRBV5-1	TRBD2	TRBJ2-1	CASSSNPNGGNNEQFF	TGCGCCAGCAGCTCAAACCCGAACGGGGGGAACAATGAGCAGTTCTTC
NA	TRBV18	NA	TRBJ2-5	CASSPARVYQETQYF	TGTGCCAGCTCACCGGCCAGGGTATACCAAGAGACCCAGTACTTC
NA	TRBV3-1/TRBV3-2	TRBD1	TRBJ2-7	CASSQYAQGARQEQYF	TGTGCCAGCAGCCAATACGCCCAGGGGGCGCGACAGGAGCAGTACTTC
NA	TRBV5-4	TRBD1	TRBJ1-5	CASRYDLGRGLSSNQPQHF	TGTGCCAGCAGATACGACCTGGGCAGGGGGTTATCTAGCAATCAGCCCCAGCATTTT
NA	TRBV7-3	NA	TRBJ2-1	CASSPTSSYNEQFF	TGTGCCAGCAGCCCCACGAGCTCCTACAATGAGCAGTTCTTC
NA	TRBV19	NA	TRBJ2-1	CASSIYRQGHYNEQFF	TGTGCCAGTAGTATCTACCGGCAGGGCCACTACAATGAGCAGTTCTTC
NA	TRBV2	NA	TRBJ2-6	CASSPQAPSGANVLTF	TGTGCCAGCAGTCCTCAGGCGCCCAGTGGGGCCAACGTCCTGACTTTC
NA	TRBV18	NA	TRBJ2-1	CASSQVARLYNEQFF	TGTGCCAGCTCACAGGTTGCCAGGTTATACAATGAGCAGTTCTTC
NA	TRBV5-1	NA	TRBJ2-1	CASSFPGLTNNEQFF	TGCGCCAGCAGCTTTCCGGGACTTACAAACAATGAGCAGTTCTTC
NA	TRBV15	TRBD1	TRBJ1-6	CATSSDRETSPLHF	TGTGCCACCAGCAGCGACAGGGAAACTTCACCCCTCCACTTT
NA	TRBV28	NA	TRBJ1-1	CASSGGRGGTEAFF	TGTGCCAGCAGTGGGGGGCGCGGGGGCACTGAAGCTTTCTTT
NA	TRBV6-5	NA	TRBJ1-2	CASRASPRHNYGYTF	TGTGCCAGCAGGGCCTCCCCGAGACACAACTATGGCTACACCTTC
NA	TRBV7-9	TRBD1	TRBJ2-1	CASKQGMYNEQFF	TGTGCCAGCAAACAGGGGATGTACAATGAGCAGTTCTTC
NA	TRBV9	TRBD1	TRBJ2-5	CASSEGQGRTQYF	TGTGCCAGCAGCGAGGGACAGGGAAGAACCCAGTACTTC
NA	TRBV19	TRBD1	TRBJ2-6	CASRQDRAGANVLTF	TGTGCCAGTAGGCAGGACAGGGCTGGGGCCAACGTCCTGACTTTC
NA	TRBV5-1	TRBD2	TRBJ2-1	CASSWTWTSGNYNEQFF	TGCGCCAGCAGCTGGACCTGGACTAGCGGAAACTACAATGAGCAGTTCTTC
NA	TRBV19	TRBD1	TRBJ1-6	CASSISQGYSPLHF	TGTGCCAGTAGTATCTCACAGGGGTATTCACCCCTCCACTTT
once	TRBV10-1	NA	TRBJ1-6	CAFNWRGGGSPLHF	TGCGCCTTTAATTGGAGGGGGGGCGGATCACCCCTCCACTTT
NA	TRBV6-2/TRBV6-3	NA	TRBJ2-1	CASSRNLANNEQFF	TGTGCCAGCAGTCGAAACCTGGCAAACAATGAGCAGTTCTTC
NA	TRBV4-1	NA	TRBJ2-7	CASSQERQGNLYEQYF	TGCGCCAGCAGCCAAGAACGGCAGGGCAACCTCTACGAGCAGTACTTC
NA	TRBV5-1	TRBD1	TRBJ2-5	CASSSGQGTFQETQYF	TGCGCCAGCAGCTCGGGACAGGGGACCTTCCAAGAGACCCAGTACTTC
NA	TRBV7-2	NA	TRBJ2-6	CASSLARSNVLTF	TGTGCCAGCAGCTTAGCGCGCTCCAACGTCCTGACTTTC
NA	TRBV5-6	TRBD2	TRBJ2-7	CASSLTSGVYPLGNEQYF	TGTGCCAGCAGCTTGACTAGCGGGGTCTATCCCCTGGGGAACGAGCAGTACTTC
NA	TRBV10-1	TRBD1	TRBJ1-6	CASNSSPNSGQGHSPLHF	TGCGCCAGCAACTCCTCGCCCAACTCGGGACAGGGTCATTCACCCCTCCACTTT
once	TRBV7-9	TRBD1	TRBJ1-1	CASSEGTVNTEAFF	TGTGCCAGCAGCGAAGGGACAGTGAACACTGAAGCTTTCTTT